Listed here are 18 T cell receptor beta chains from one sample, sequenced in a study of T-cell memory formation after mild COVID-19. TCRdb re-called the 5' RACE reads through MiXCR, storing one row per CDR3 protein. The table lists tens of thousands of distinct CDR3 sequences, over 5% of them singletons. The sequencing input was PBMCs or a T cell subset sorted from them (not recorded which). The receptor source for this set is an adult who had mild COVID-19 (a few samples of this study predate the infection). Cell type and time point are not known.

This clonotype showed up many times. The gene calls are TRBV29-1 and TRBJ2-7; TRBD1 matches 7 bases. The V and J ends lost 6 bases and 2 bases, in that order; junction bases with no gene match: 7. The CDR3 consists of 13 residues. CDR1 and CDR2 from the germline V gene are SQVTM and ANQGSEA. CDR3 in DNA: TGCAGCGTAACAGGGGCTAGAGCCTACGAGCAGTACTTC. Translated, it gives CSVTGARAYEQYF.

This rearrangement joins TRBV30 to TRBJ2-5; D is possibly TRBD2 (5 bases). Trimming shortened V by 0 bases and J by 1 base, and 12 bases separated the two germline ends. The CDR3 runs 15 residues. CDR1 is GTSNPN, CDR2 SVGIG, per germline (reference sequence). CDR3 nucleotide sequence: TGTGCCTGGAGTGTATTAGGCCTAGCCCAAGAGACCCAGTACTTC. Protein product: CAWSVLGLAQETQYF.

The chain employs TRBV18 and TRBJ2-3, with unresolved D. CDR3 length: 14 amino acids. V was cut by 6 bases and J by 0 bases, with 10 bases left in between. Germline CDR1 is KGHSH and CDR2 is LQKENI. CDR3 region: CASSQMTSTDTQYF. The CDR3 DNA reads as TGTGCCAGCTCCCAAATGACTAGCACAGATACGCAGTATTTT.

Ten or more counts support this clonotype. The chain recombines TRBV6-5 with TRBJ1-2; D gene ambiguous. Germline lookup yields CDR1 MNHEY and CDR2 SVGAGI. V was trimmed by 4 bases and J by 2 bases, leaving 5 bases between them. The CDR3 totals 12 residues. This CDR3 reads CASSSTNYGYTF. The CDR3 nucleotides are TGTGCCAGCAGTTCAACAAACTATGGCTACACCTTC.

This clonotype was found many times. J is TRBJ2-3 and V is TRBV7-2, with D unclear. The CDR3 runs to 14 residues. V gave up 2 bases and J gave up 2 bases, with 8 bases separating them. The germline CDR1 and CDR2 sequences are SGHTA and FQGNSA. CDR3 residues: CASSLNQPTDTQYF. The CDR3 DNA reads TGTGCCAGCAGCTTAAACCAACCCACAGATACGCAGTATTTT.

V usage is TRBV5-1 and J usage is TRBJ1-1; 7 bases match TRBD1. CDR1 is SGHRS, CDR2 YFSETQ, per germline. The CDR3 extends over 14 amino acids. Trimming took 4 bases from V and 4 from J; bases not matched to a gene: 7. The CDR3: CASSQGVGPTEAFF. The CDR3 DNA sequence: TGCGCCAGCAGCCAGGGGGTCGGGCCCACTGAAGCTTTCTTT.

The rearrangement links TRBV19 to TRBJ1-5; D may be TRBD1 (5 bases). Between the trimmed V and J ends, which lost 7 bases and 0 bases, there was a span of 13 bases. This CDR3 has 15 residues. Germline-derived CDR1 and CDR2 are LNHDA and SQIVND (reference sequence). CDR3 bases: TGTGCCAGTACTAGGGGCTCGGATAGCAATCAGCCCCAGCATTTT. Amino acid sequence: CASTRGSDSNQPQHF.

This rearrangement joins TRBV6-2 or TRBV6-3 to TRBJ2-3; 7 bases map to TRBD2. Trimming at V came to 2 bases and at J to 2 bases, leaving 4 bases not matched to a gene. Germline CDR1 is MNHEY and CDR2 is SVGEGT. CDR3 size: 15 residues. The CDR3 bases are TGTGCCAGCAGTTACGGGGCGGGGGACACAGATACGCAGTATTTT. Translated, it gives CASSYGAGDTDTQYF.

This clonotype was detected many times. The chain has TRBV7-2 and TRBJ2-2; 7 nucleotides agree with TRBD1. This CDR3 region has 15 residues. Germline V gene data show CDR1 as SGHTA and CDR2 as FQGNSA. Trimming removed 5 bases from V and 0 bases from J; junction bases left unmatched: 3. CDR3: CASSPQGANTGELFF. CDR3 nucleotides: TGTGCCAGCAGCCCTCAGGGGGCGAACACCGGGGAGCTGTTTTTT.

In DNA form, the CDR3 reads TGTGCCAGCAGCCCGAGAGAGACAGGATTAAATGGCTACACCTTC. Translation gives CASSPRETGLNGYTF. The chain recombines TRBV7-6 with TRBJ1-2, with D possibly matching TRBD1 (6 bases). The V end was cut by 5 bases, the J end by 6 bases, with 19 bases between. CDR3 length: 15 residues. Germline lookup yields CDR1 SGHVS and CDR2 FNYEAQ.

This clonotype was seen repeatedly, ten times or more. The chain joins TRBV11-2 to TRBJ2-1; D is unclear. Germline-derived CDR1 and CDR2 are SGHAT and FQNNGV. The CDR3 extends over 16 amino acids. The germline V and J ends were trimmed by 0 bases and 3 bases, with 12 bases remaining between them. CDR3 nucleotides: TGTGCCAGCAGCTTAGAAGGCTCGAAATACTACAATGAGCAGTTCTTC. Translating it yields CASSLEGSKYYNEQFF.

This chain links TRBV12-3 or TRBV12-4 with TRBJ2-7, with 7 bases matching TRBD2. After removal of 3 bases from V and 3 bases from J, the junction contained 2 bases not matched to a gene. The CDR3 has 13 residues. The CDR3 loop is CASSLGDYYEQYF. Written as DNA, the CDR3 is TGTGCCAGCAGTTTGGGGGACTACTACGAGCAGTACTTC.

This clonotype was seen ten or more times. The V call is TRBV28, the J call TRBJ1-5; 9 bases agree with TRBD1. Germline V gives CDR1 MDHEN, CDR2 SYDVKM. This CDR3 contains 15 residues. V lost 5 bases, J lost 3 bases, and 5 bases stayed unmatched. The CDR3 DNA follows: TGTGCCAGCAGTCCGGGGGACAGGGACAATCAGCCCCAGCATTTT. It encodes CASSPGDRDNQPQHF.

This clonotype was found many times. This sequence joins TRBV6-5 and TRBJ2-5, with 14 positions matching TRBD2. This CDR3 is built from 16 residues. Looked up from germline, CDR1 is MNHEY and CDR2 is SVGAGI. V lost 5 bases, J lost 3 bases, and 5 bases stayed unmatched. CDR3 residues: CASSPPGLAGEETQYF. As DNA, the CDR3 is TGTGCCAGCAGTCCGCCGGGACTAGCGGGAGAAGAGACCCAGTACTTC.

This clonotype appeared many times. This chain links TRBV7-2 with TRBJ2-5, with 8 bases lining up with TRBD2. CDR3 length: 14 amino acids. V shed 5 bases, J shed 5 bases, and the junction held 7 bases outside the gene matches. Germline V gives CDR1 SGHTA, CDR2 FQGNSA. DNA of the CDR3: TGTGCCAGCAGCCTCCGGGGGGGCGGCGAGACCCAGTACTTC. This gives the protein CASSLRGGGETQYF.

The chain couples TRBV3-1 to TRBJ2-5; D not certain. Germline V gene data show CDR1 as LGHDT and CDR2 as YNNKEL (reference sequence). CDR3 length: 15 residues. Between the trimmed V and J ends, which lost 1 base and 5 bases, there was a span of 14 bases. This CDR3 reads CASSQGLTATETQYF. CDR3 sequence (DNA): TGTGCCAGCAGCCAAGGGCTCACAGCAACGGAGACCCAGTACTTC.

This clonotype has just a few counts. V is TRBV18 and J is TRBJ2-5; 12 bases are shared with TRBD2. Germline V gene lookup returns CDR1 KGHSH and CDR2 LQKENI. There are 15 residues in the CDR3. The V and J ends lost 2 bases and 3 bases, in that order; junction bases with no gene match: 1. In nucleotides, the CDR3 is TGTGCCAGCTCACCAAGACTAGCGGGAGAAGAGACCCAGTACTTC. It yields the protein CASSPRLAGEETQYF.

The V gene is TRBV29-1, the J gene TRBJ2-7; perhaps TRBD2 as D (5 bases). Deletions cut 1 base from V and 1 base from J, with 17 bases between. CDR3 length: 16 amino acids. Germline V gene sequence: CDR1 SQVTM, CDR2 ANQGSEA. The CDR3 DNA reads as TGCAGCGTTGAAGGCTCTACGGCCCGGGGTTCCTACGAGCAGTACTTC. Its protein is CSVEGSTARGSYEQYF.